A single sample gave rise to the 30 T cell receptor beta chains below, sequenced in a study of cytomegalovirus exposure and HLA in healthy donors. The PCR was carried out with 60 Vbeta primers and 13 Jbeta primers. Assay: immunoSEQ multiplex PCR; the TCRdb copy retains only in-frame clones and omits some. The sample includes 310,000 or so clones, 85% to 90% seen only once; the top ten take about 2%. The specimen sequenced was PBMCs. These receptors came from a woman in her late teens or twenties in good health and CMV-seronegative.

This clone was seen once. The chain uses TRBV7-3 and TRBJ2-7; TRBD1 aligns across 9 bases. Germline loops: CDR1 SGHTA, CDR2 FQGTGA. The ends lost 3 bases at V and 4 bases at J; junction bases unmatched: 4. The CDR3 runs 14 residues. CDR3 coding DNA: TGTGCCAGCAGCTTCGGGACAGGGCCTTACGAGCAGTACTTC. Residues: CASSFGTGPYEQYF.

Turning to this clone: At one end the junction does not follow the germline gene, possibly because of a read error. The chain employs TRBV5-1 and TRBJ1-4, with D perhaps matching TRBD1 (6 bases). From germline, CDR1 is SGHRS and CDR2 YFSETQ. The CDR3 is made up of 15 amino acids. The CDR3 bases are TGCGCCAGCAGCCTTCGGGGGGGCCCTAATGAAAACCTGTTTTTT. Encoded protein: CASSLRGGPNENLFF.

The chain uses TRBV29-1 and TRBJ2-7; D is perhaps TRBD1 (6 bases). Germline CDR1 reads SQVTM; CDR2 reads ANQGSEA. The CDR3 covers 12 residues. The ends were cut back, 4 bases at V and 6 bases at J, with 13 bases in the middle. CDR3 sequence reads: CSVVETGGEQYF. CDR3 DNA: TGCAGCGTTGTGGAGACAGGAGGCGAGCAGTACTTC.

The V call is TRBV29-1, the J call TRBJ2-1; the D gene is possibly TRBD1 (5 bases). In germline, CDR1 is SQVTM, CDR2 ANQGSEA. V was clipped by 6 bases and J by 2 bases, with 11 bases between them. The CDR3 length is 13 residues. The CDR3 here is CSVGQGAYNEQFF. The CDR3 bases are TGCAGCGTCGGGCAGGGCGCCTACAATGAGCAGTTCTTC.

This sequence joins TRBV21-1 and TRBJ2-3; TRBD1 reflects the table's D call only, with no check against the DNA. TRBV21-1 represents a pseudogene. The CDR3 runs 15 residues. The CDR3 reads CAIQGTGTLTDTQYF. CDR3 DNA: TGTGCCATCCAAGGGACAGGGACCCTCACAGATACGCAGTATTTT.

The chain carries TRBV6-5 and TRBJ2-3; TRBD2 matches 11 bases. The CDR3 spans 15 residues. Trimming removed 8 bases from V and 2 bases from J; junction bases left unmatched: 6. Germline V lookup: CDR1 MNHEY, CDR2 SVGAGI. This CDR3 reads CASRSGGGLTDTQYF. The CDR3, as DNA: TGTGCCAGCCGTAGCGGGGGGGGGCTCACAGATACGCAGTATTTT.

This clone was seen once. The rearrangement uses TRBV9 and TRBJ2-7; 8 bases are a match to TRBD2. CDR3 length: 18 residues. Germline assignment: CDR1 SGDLS and CDR2 YYNGEE. V dropped 4 bases and J dropped 2; count of bases not matched to a gene: 17. This CDR3 is CASSLRPIPGLVPYEQYF. CDR3 DNA sequence: TGTGCCAGCAGCCTCCGCCCTATCCCGGGACTAGTGCCCTACGAGCAGTACTTC.

V gene TRBV5-6 combines with J gene TRBJ2-2; D is undetermined. Trimming pared 0 bases from V and 2 bases from J, leaving 8 bases between. The germline V gene has CDR1 SGHDT and CDR2 YYEEEE. The CDR3 sequence is 15 residues long. The CDR3 loop reads CASSLVQKNTGELFF. The CDR3 DNA follows: TGTGCCAGCAGCTTGGTACAGAAAAACACCGGGGAGCTGTTTTTT.

The rearrangement joins TRBV4-1 to TRBJ2-1, with 8 bases aligning to TRBD1. Trimming cost V 0 bases and J 4 bases; bases outside gene matches: 8. The germline gives CDR1 MGHRA, CDR2 YSYEKL. The CDR3 sequence is 17 residues long. The CDR3: CASSQEGTGSFYNEQFF. In nucleotides, the CDR3 is TGCGCCAGCAGCCAAGAAGGGACAGGCTCCTTTTACAATGAGCAGTTCTTC.

The J gene is TRBJ2-2, the V gene TRBV9; a possible D gene is TRBD2 (5 bases). V lost 0 bases, J lost 6 bases, and 18 bases lay in between. Germline V gene data show CDR1 as SGDLS and CDR2 as YYNGEE. This CDR3 has 17 amino acids. CDR3 region: CASSVASGVRDAGELFF. CDR3 DNA sequence: TGTGCCAGCAGCGTAGCTTCAGGAGTACGGGATGCCGGGGAGCTGTTTTTT. Full variable domain (remainder filled in from reference TRBV9 and TRBJ2-2): DSGVTQTPKHLITATGQRVTLRCSPRSGDLSVYWYQQSLDQGLQFLIQYYNGEERAKGNILERFSAQQFPDLHSELNLSSLELGDSALYFCASSVASGVRDAGELFFGEGSRLTVL.

The chain combines TRBV29-1 with TRBJ1-2, with a possible D match to TRBD1 (6 bases). Germline CDR1 is SQVTM and CDR2 is ANQGSEA. The CDR3 runs 13 residues. V lost 5 bases and J lost 6, with 16 bases in between. The CDR3 bases are TGCAGCGTTAGCACTACAGGGAGCGATGGCTACACCTTC. It translates to CSVSTTGSDGYTF.

This clone showed up just once. J is TRBJ2-5 and V is TRBV13, with D maybe TRBD1 (6 bases). Germline V gene lookup returns CDR1 PRHDT and CDR2 FYEKMQ (reference sequence). The CDR3 loop spans 14 amino acids. V was trimmed by 5 bases and J by 1 base, leaving 11 bases between them. The CDR3 DNA reads as TGTGCCAGCAGCCGTGGACAGTTCCAAGAGACCCAGTACTTC. Its protein product is CASSRGQFQETQYF.

A single count supports this clone. CDR3 nucleotides: TGCGCCAGCAGCTTGGTGGGGGGCTACGAGCAGTACTTC. Amino acid sequence: CASSLVGGYEQYF. The rearrangement uses TRBV5-1 and TRBJ2-7; weak D call: TRBD2 (6 bases). Deletions cut 0 bases from V and 3 bases from J, with 7 bases between. CDR1 is SGHRS, CDR2 YFSETQ, per germline. The CDR3 consists of 13 residues.

This clone was detected only a few times. A junction boundary mismatches the germline segment, possibly from a read error. This chain links TRBV11-1 with TRBJ2-3, with 7 bases lining up with TRBD2. Germline V gives CDR1 SGHAT, CDR2 FQDESV (reference sequence). CDR3 length equals 18 residues. This CDR3 reads CASSVAVHPGGGTDTQYF. In DNA form, the CDR3 reads TGTGCCAGCAGCGTAGCCGTACACCCGGGGGGAGGCACAGATACGCAGTATTTT. The full variable domain, its missing parts supplied by reference TRBV11-1 and TRBJ2-3, is EAEVAQSPRYKITEKSQAVAFWCDPISGHATLYWYRQILGQGPELLVQFQDESVVDDSQLPKDRFSAERLKGVDSTLKIQPAELGDSAMYLCASSVAVHPGGGTDTQYFGPGTRLTVL.

The chain is built from TRBV5-1 and TRBJ1-4; 11 nucleotides align to TRBD1. V dropped 3 bases and J dropped 2; count of bases not matched to a gene: 6. The CDR3 is made up of 17 amino acids. Germline assignment: CDR1 SGHRS and CDR2 YFSETQ. Here the CDR3 reads CASSWSRDRGTNEKLFF. The CDR3 nucleotides read TGCGCCAGCAGCTGGTCCCGGGACAGGGGGACTAATGAAAAACTGTTTTTT.

This rearrangement joins TRBV20-1 to TRBJ2-7; D gene ambiguous. The germline V gene has CDR1 DFQATT and CDR2 SNEGSKA (reference sequence). This CDR3 spans 11 amino acids. V dropped 3 bases and J dropped 3 bases, with 6 bases sitting between them. The CDR3 coding sequence is TGCAGTGCTAGTAAGAGCTACGAGCAGTACTTC. This gives the protein CSASKSYEQYF.

The V gene is TRBV4-1, the J gene TRBJ2-3; 9 bases are a match to TRBD2. The CDR3 is 15 amino acids. The J segment lost 8 bases and the V segment lost 6 bases, leaving 12 bases of the junction unmatched. The V gene's germline CDR1 is MGHRA and CDR2 YSYEKL. The DNA for the CDR3 is TGCGCCAGCAGTTGGGGGGTTAGCGGGGGTGGTACGCAGTATTTT. It translates to CASSWGVSGGGTQYF.

Concerning this clone itself: A junction boundary mismatches the germline segment, possibly from a read error. The gene calls are TRBV7-9 and TRBJ1-2; 8 bases agree with TRBD1. The CDR3 runs to 15 residues. Per the germline V gene, CDR1 is SEHNR and CDR2 is FQNEAQ (reference sequence). The CDR3 region has the DNA TGTTCCAGCAGCTTAGGGACAGGTCAAAACTATGGCTACACCTTC. Its protein is CSSSLGTGQNYGYTF. The full variable domain, in which reference TRBV7-9 and TRBJ1-2 provide the parts outside the CDR3, is DTGVSQNPRHKITKRGQNVTFRCDPISEHNRLYWYRQTLGQGPEFLTYFQNEAQLEKSRLLSDRFSAERPKGSFSTLEIQRTEQGDSAMYLCSSSLGTGQNYGYTFGSGTRLTVV.

The V and J genes are TRBV7-9 and TRBJ1-2; possible D gene TRBD1, 6 bases. Trimming took 4 bases from V and 8 from J, leaving 17 bases between them. The CDR3 extends over 14 amino acids. The germline V gene has CDR1 SEHNR and CDR2 FQNEAQ (reference sequence). The CDR3, as DNA: TGTGCCAGCAGCTCACGAGGGGGAATAGGCGGCTACACCTTC. Its protein product is CASSSRGGIGGYTF.

The chain carries TRBV5-6 and TRBJ1-1; no reliable D call. Trimming left V 1 base short and J 3 bases short, with 16 bases between. Germline V gene sequence: CDR1 SGHDT, CDR2 YYEEEE. The CDR3 runs to 16 residues. For the CDR3, the DNA is TGTGCCAGCAGCTTGAGGTCGGGGTCAAGGGACACTGAAGCTTTCTTT. The encoded protein is CASSLRSGSRDTEAFF.

This chain connects TRBV5-1 to TRBJ1-1; the D is unclear. This CDR3 has 12 residues. Looked up from germline, CDR1 is SGHRS and CDR2 is YFSETQ. Trimming removed 0 bases at V and 6 bases at J, with 6 bases between. The CDR3 here is CASSLGEAEAFF. The CDR3 DNA reads as TGCGCCAGCAGCTTGGGGGAGGCTGAAGCTTTCTTT.

This clone is a singleton in its sample. The rearrangement links TRBV7-3 to TRBJ1-2; no definite D call. The CDR3 is 11 amino acids. Germline CDR1 is SGHTA and CDR2 is FQGTGA. Trimming left V 10 bases short and J 8 bases short, with 14 bases between. CDR3 coding DNA: TGTGCCAAGCCCACTTATGAGGGCTACACCTTC. Residues: CAKPTYEGYTF.

The gene calls are TRBV5-1 and TRBJ1-2; the match to TRBD1 covers 9 bases. This CDR3 is 13 amino acids long. Per germline, CDR1 SGHRS and CDR2 YFSETQ. The V and J ends lost 4 bases and 8 bases, in that order; junction bases with no gene match: 6. As DNA, the CDR3 is TGCGCCAGCAGCACGGGACAGGGAAGGGGCTACACCTTC. Translating gives CASSTGQGRGYTF.

The chain employs TRBV5-1 and TRBJ1-4, with D perhaps matching TRBD1 (5 bases). CDR3 length equals 15 residues. Germline V gene sequence: CDR1 SGHRS, CDR2 YFSETQ. V was clipped by 6 bases and J by 4 bases, with 16 bases between them. The CDR3 bases are TGCGCCAGCACCTTTGACAGTTACTTTAATGAAAAACTGTTTTTT. It encodes CASTFDSYFNEKLFF.

The rearrangement joins TRBV5-1 to TRBJ2-7; possibly TRBD1 for D (5 bases). This CDR3 is built from 16 residues. Trimming removed 1 base from V and 0 bases from J, with 14 bases in between. The germline V gene encodes CDR1 SGHRS and CDR2 YFSETQ. CDR3 sequence (DNA): TGCGCCAGCAGCTTGTCTCAGGGTCGAAGCTCCTACGAGCAGTACTTC. Protein: CASSLSQGRSSYEQYF.

This clone turned up a few times. Here the CDR3 DNA reads TGCGCCAGCAGGGCGGGGGGTCAAGAGACCCAGTACTTC. The encoded protein is CASRAGGQETQYF. The chain recombines TRBV10-2 with TRBJ2-5; 8 nucleotides match TRBD2. The CDR3 has 13 residues. After removal of 6 bases from V and 2 bases from J, the junction contained 2 bases not matched to a gene. CDR1 is WSHSY, CDR2 SAAADI, per germline.

This clone has only a few counts. The J gene is TRBJ2-7, the V gene TRBV10-3; D gene unclear. Germline assignment: CDR1 ENHRY and CDR2 SYGVKD. The CDR3 length is 13 residues. Trimming took off 4 bases at V and 0 bases at J, with 7 bases between the two ends. Here the CDR3 DNA reads TGTGCCATCAGTGGCCAGGACTCCTACGAGCAGTACTTC. Its translation is CAISGQDSYEQYF.

The rearrangement joins TRBV27 to TRBJ2-7, with 9 bases that match TRBD1. V gave up 5 bases and J gave up 5 bases; unmatched junction bases: 10. This CDR3 comprises 15 residues. Germline lookup yields CDR1 MNHEY and CDR2 SMNVEV (reference sequence). CDR3 nucleotides: TGTGCCAGCAGTCTGGGACAGGGCTTGTTTAACGAGCAGTACTTC. Amino acid sequence: CASSLGQGLFNEQYF.

The rearrangement uses TRBV18 and TRBJ1-1, with TRBD1 matching 7 bases. The germline gives CDR1 KGHSH, CDR2 LQKENI. V shed 8 bases, J shed 6 bases, and the junction held 6 bases outside the gene matches. This CDR3 has 12 residues. CDR3 DNA sequence: TGTGCCAGCAGGGGGCGTTCGTCTGAAGCTTTCTTT. Translation gives CASRGRSSEAFF.

This clone was seen just once. DNA for the CDR3: TGTGCCAGCAGCGGGAACACCGGGGAGCTGTTTTTT. It is translated as CASSGNTGELFF. The chain links TRBV25-1 to TRBJ2-2; the D is unclear. Germline V gives CDR1 MGHDK, CDR2 SYGVNS. V lost 6 bases, J lost 1 base, and 3 bases lay in between. This CDR3 spans 12 amino acids.